Below, one T cell receptor beta chain is given with its context. This entry is derived from a study of blood T cell repertoires in COVID-19. As for the study in general: T cells, B-cell-depleted T cells, or PBMCs provided the cDNA or gDNA that served as material.

This CDR3 is built from 20 residues. Per germline, CDR1 LGHNA and CDR2 YNFKEQ. Germline trimming cut 0 bases from V and 0 bases from J; bases unmatched to any gene: 8. The authors' processing: Amplification of reference gene primers was used by the study to estimate nucleated cell counts. Sequencing used immunoSEQ multiplex PCR; TCRdb keeps in-frame clones, though not all of them. V and J calls and clone size are as listed in that table; D and trimming were resolved from the DNA. The data hold 130,000 to 150,000 clones, with 87% observed a single time. The receptor's source is a man at least 80 years old with acute or convalescent COVID-19. The rearrangement links TRBV4-2 to TRBJ2-6; 10 bases are a match to TRBD1. Sequencing used peripheral blood. The DNA for the CDR3 is TGTGCCAGCAGCCAAGAGCCCGGGACAGGGGTCGGCTCTGGGGCCAACGTCCTGACTTTC. Amino acid sequence: CASSQEPGTGVGSGANVLTF.